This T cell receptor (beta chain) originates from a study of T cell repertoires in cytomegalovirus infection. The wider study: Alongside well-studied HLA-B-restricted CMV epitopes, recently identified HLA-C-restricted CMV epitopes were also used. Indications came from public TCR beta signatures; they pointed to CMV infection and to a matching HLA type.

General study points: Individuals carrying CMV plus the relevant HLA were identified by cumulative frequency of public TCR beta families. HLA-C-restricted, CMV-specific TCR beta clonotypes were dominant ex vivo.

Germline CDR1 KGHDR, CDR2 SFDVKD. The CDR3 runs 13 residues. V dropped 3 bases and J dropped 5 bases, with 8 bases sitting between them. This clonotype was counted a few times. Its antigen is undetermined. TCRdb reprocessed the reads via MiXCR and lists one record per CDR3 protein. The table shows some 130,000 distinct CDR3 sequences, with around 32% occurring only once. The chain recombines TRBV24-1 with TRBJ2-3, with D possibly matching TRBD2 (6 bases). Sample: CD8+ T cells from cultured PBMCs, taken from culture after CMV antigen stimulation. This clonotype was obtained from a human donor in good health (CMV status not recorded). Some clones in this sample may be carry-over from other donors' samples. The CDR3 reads CATSDTGGDTQYF. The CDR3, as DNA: TGTGCCACCAGTGATACCGGGGGAGATACGCAGTATTTT.